These 25 T cell receptor beta chains share one sample of origin, sequenced in a study of PD-L1 blockade in urothelial cancer. Some clones are missing from TCRdb's copy, which holds only in-frame ones; the method was immunoSEQ multiplex PCR. Here the sample spans 90,000 to 120,000 clones, approximately 90% being singletons. Sequenced here: PBMCs, sampled around atezolizumab (anti-PD-L1) treatment. The receptors derive from a woman at least 80 years old with urothelial cancer.

This rearrangement joins TRBV10-3 to TRBJ2-1, with 13 nucleotides matching TRBD2. Germline V CDR1 and CDR2: ENHRY, SYGVKD. Losses at the gene ends were 6 bases for V and 6 bases for J; bases not matched to a gene: 2. This CDR3 comprises 14 residues. The CDR3 sequence is CAIRGLAGSNEQFF. The CDR3 DNA sequence: TGTGCCATCAGGGGACTAGCGGGGTCCAATGAGCAGTTCTTC.

The rearrangement joins TRBV5-1 to TRBJ2-2; 8 bases are shared with TRBD1. The length of the CDR3 is 16 residues. The trim removed 2 bases at V and 1 base at J, leaving 4 bases unmatched. The germline V gene encodes CDR1 SGHRS and CDR2 YFSETQ. The CDR3 reads CASSLVGTGNTGELFF. The CDR3 DNA sequence: TGCGCCAGCAGCTTAGTAGGGACAGGGAACACCGGGGAGCTGTTTTTT. The complete variable domain, with remaining parts taken from reference TRBV5-1 and TRBJ2-2, reads KAGVTQTPRYLIKTRGQQVTLSCSPISGHRSVSWYQQTPGQGLQFLFEYFSETQRNKGNFPGRFSGRQFSNSRSEMNVSTLELGDSALYLCASSLVGTGNTGELFFGEGSRLTVL.

This rearrangement joins TRBV2 to TRBJ1-4; 7 bases agree with TRBD1. Trimming took 6 bases from V and 4 from J; bases not matched to a gene: 8. Germline V gene lookup returns CDR1 SNHLY and CDR2 FYNNEI. The CDR3 contains 15 residues. The CDR3 nucleotides are TGTGCCAGCAGACAAACAGGGGCGGGTAATGAAAAACTGTTTTTT. Protein product: CASRQTGAGNEKLFF.

CDR3 nucleotides: TGTGCCAGTAGCCCACACCAACAAACGCAGTATTTT. Amino acids: CASSPHQQTQYF. The chain employs TRBV19 and TRBJ2-3, with D hard to call. There are 12 residues in the CDR3. Trimming cost V 6 bases and J 9 bases, with 13 bases left between them. Germline V gives CDR1 LNHDA, CDR2 SQIVND (reference sequence).

This chain links TRBV7-2 with TRBJ1-3; D is unresolved. Germline-derived CDR1 and CDR2 are SGHTA and FQGNSA. The CDR3 runs 15 residues. The germline V and J ends were trimmed by 4 bases and 7 bases, with 17 bases remaining between them. The CDR3 DNA reads TGTGCCAGCAGCTCAACATTTGCGTCGGGGAACACCATATATTTT. This translates into CASSSTFASGNTIYF.

V and J are TRBV5-1 and TRBJ2-1; TRBD2 matches at 12 bases. Germline V gives CDR1 SGHRS, CDR2 YFSETQ. CDR3 size: 14 residues. The J segment lost 10 bases and the V segment lost 5 bases, leaving 7 bases of the junction unmatched. CDR3 sequence: CASSLAGGPEEQFF. Written as DNA, the CDR3 is TGCGCCAGCAGTCTAGCGGGAGGGCCGGAAGAGCAGTTCTTC.

V gene TRBV11-2 combines with J gene TRBJ2-7; 7 nucleotides agree with TRBD2. The CDR3 spans 15 residues. Germline trimming cut 5 bases from V and 6 bases from J; bases unmatched to any gene: 13. The germline V gene encodes CDR1 SGHAT and CDR2 FQNNGV. This CDR3 is CASSPHLAGVGEQYF. The CDR3 nucleotides are TGTGCCAGCAGCCCCCACCTGGCGGGAGTCGGCGAGCAGTACTTC.

For the CDR3, the DNA is TGCGCCAGCAGTGATGGAGGGGCAGGGCAGCCCCAGCATTTT. Its protein product is CASSDGGAGQPQHF. V is TRBV10-2 and J is TRBJ1-5, with D perhaps TRBD1 (5 bases). V lost 3 bases to trimming and J lost 7 bases, with 13 bases between them. CDR3 size: 14 residues. Germline CDR1 is WSHSY and CDR2 is SAAADI.

This chain connects TRBV28 to TRBJ2-2, with 9 bases matching TRBD1. The CDR3 covers 16 residues. CDR1 is MDHEN and CDR2 is SYDVKM in the germline V gene. The trim removed 4 bases at V and 0 bases at J, leaving 3 bases unmatched. CDR3 protein: CASSSTGGTNTGELFF. DNA for the CDR3: TGTGCCAGCAGTTCAACAGGGGGCACGAACACCGGGGAGCTGTTTTTT.

The V and J genes are TRBV27 and TRBJ1-5; 7 nucleotides match TRBD1. Germline lookup yields CDR1 MNHEY and CDR2 SMNVEV (reference sequence). This CDR3 has 14 amino acids. V shed 3 bases, J shed 6 bases, and the junction held 5 bases outside the gene matches. The DNA of the CDR3 is TGTGCCAGCAGTTTCAGGGGGAGTAGTCAGCCCCAGCATTTT. It yields the protein CASSFRGSSQPQHF.

This rearrangement joins TRBV11-2 to TRBJ2-7; possibly TRBD1 for D (5 bases). The CDR3 has 12 amino acids. With 5 bases removed from V and 3 bases from J, the gap between germline ends came to 8 bases. Per the germline V gene, CDR1 is SGHAT and CDR2 is FQNNGV. CDR3 nucleotide sequence: TGTGCCAGCAGCCAGACAGTCTACGAGCAGTACTTC. This sequence encodes CASSQTVYEQYF.

This chain links TRBV6-1 with TRBJ2-2; 8 bases are shared with TRBD1. Germline trimming cut 2 bases from V and 6 bases from J; bases unmatched to any gene: 2. The CDR3 extends over 14 amino acids. Looked up from germline, CDR1 is MNHNS and CDR2 is SASEGT. The CDR3 is CASSERTGPGELFF. In DNA, the CDR3 is TGTGCCAGCAGTGAAAGGACAGGGCCCGGGGAGCTGTTTTTT.

The rearrangement joins TRBV5-1 to TRBJ2-5, with D unclear. CDR3 length: 13 amino acids. Germline assignment: CDR1 SGHRS and CDR2 YFSETQ. Trimming left V 1 base short and J 1 base short, with 5 bases between. The CDR3 nucleotides are TGCGCCAGCAGCTTGTTCGGCCAAGAGACCCAGTACTTC. Its protein is CASSLFGQETQYF.

The gene calls are TRBV5-1 and TRBJ2-3; 7 nucleotides agree with TRBD2. Trimming removed 4 bases from V and 1 base from J; junction bases left unmatched: 6. Germline V gives CDR1 SGHRS, CDR2 YFSETQ. The CDR3 consists of 15 residues. CDR3: CASSLRGVGTDTQYF. The CDR3 DNA sequence: TGCGCCAGCAGCCTTCGGGGGGTGGGCACAGATACGCAGTATTTT.

The chain uses TRBV10-3 and TRBJ2-1; maybe TRBD2 (5 bases). CDR3 length: 13 residues. Trimming took off 10 bases at V and 9 bases at J, with 19 bases between the two ends. The germline V gene encodes CDR1 ENHRY and CDR2 SYGVKD. The CDR3 protein is CAKSIKRVSEQFF. CDR3 DNA sequence: TGTGCCAAATCTATCAAGAGGGTCAGTGAGCAGTTCTTC.

The chain recombines TRBV19 with TRBJ2-5, with 7 bases fitting TRBD2. Germline-derived CDR1 and CDR2 are LNHDA and SQIVND (reference sequence). The CDR3 is 14 amino acids. J was trimmed by 5 bases and V by 1 base; bases with no gene match: 4. CDR3 DNA: TGTGCCAGTAGTATAGGGACTAGGATGGAGACCCAGTACTTC. Its translation is CASSIGTRMETQYF.

The rearrangement joins TRBV7-6 to TRBJ2-1, with D maybe TRBD2 (6 bases). V lost 0 bases, J lost 3 bases, and 9 bases lay in between. Germline V lookup: CDR1 SGHVS, CDR2 FNYEAQ. This CDR3 is built from 15 residues. The CDR3 DNA is TGTGCCAGCAGCTTAGCGGTTAGCGGCTACAATGAGCAGTTCTTC. Its translation is CASSLAVSGYNEQFF.

The chain joins TRBV7-9 to TRBJ2-5, with 12 bases fitting TRBD1. Trimming removed 2 bases from V and 2 bases from J; junction bases left unmatched: 9. The CDR3 has 18 amino acids. Germline CDR1 is SEHNR and CDR2 is FQNEAQ (reference sequence). For the CDR3, the DNA is TGTGCCAGCAGCTTACCGGGACAGGGGGCCCTACCTCAAGAGACCCAGTACTTC. This translates into CASSLPGQGALPQETQYF.

The rearrangement links TRBV25-1 to TRBJ2-1, with TRBD2 matching over 11 bases. The CDR3 has 15 amino acids. Per germline, CDR1 MGHDK and CDR2 SYGVNS. V lost 7 bases to trimming and J lost 3 bases; unmatched junction nucleotides: 5. The CDR3 here is CASMTSGTLYNEQFF. CDR3 DNA sequence: TGTGCCAGCATGACTAGCGGGACGCTCTACAATGAGCAGTTCTTC.

In its sample, this clone was seen once. The chain employs TRBV11-2 and TRBJ1-2, with D possibly TRBD1 on 5 matching bases. Per germline, CDR1 SGHAT and CDR2 FQNNGV. The V end lost 6 bases, the J end lost 6 bases, and 23 bases lay between the germline ends. This CDR3 is 16 amino acids long. In DNA, the CDR3 is TGTGCCAGCAGGTTCCCCGGGAGGGGAGCGCACGATGGCTACACCTTC. Amino acid sequence: CASRFPGRGAHDGYTF.

The V gene is TRBV28, the J gene TRBJ2-1, with D possibly matching TRBD1 (6 bases). Trimming left V 3 bases short and J 9 bases short, with 15 bases between. Germline V gene sequence: CDR1 MDHEN, CDR2 SYDVKM. The CDR3 loop spans 14 amino acids. Here the CDR3 reads CASSFSAGDAEQFF. Written as DNA, the CDR3 is TGTGCCAGCAGTTTCAGTGCAGGGGACGCTGAGCAGTTCTTC.

The gene calls are TRBV5-1 and TRBJ2-1; D possibly corresponds to TRBD1 (6 bases). The CDR3 spans 16 residues. Trimming stripped 3 bases from V and 5 bases from J, with 18 bases between. CDR1 and CDR2 from the germline V gene are SGHRS and YFSETQ. The CDR3 nucleotides read TGCGCCAGCAGCTCGGAAACAGGGTTTAGAAACAATGAGCAGTTCTTC. This codes for CASSSETGFRNNEQFF. The variable domain in full, completed from reference TRBV5-1 and TRBJ2-1, reads KAGVTQTPRYLIKTRGQQVTLSCSPISGHRSVSWYQQTPGQGLQFLFEYFSETQRNKGNFPGRFSGRQFSNSRSEMNVSTLELGDSALYLCASSSETGFRNNEQFFGPGTRLTVL.

The chain is built from TRBV5-1 and TRBJ1-2, with 12 positions matching TRBD1. Germline V gene sequence: CDR1 SGHRS, CDR2 YFSETQ. Germline trimming cut 0 bases from V and 2 bases from J; bases unmatched to any gene: 8. The CDR3 sequence is 18 residues long. The CDR3 coding sequence is TGCGCCAGCAGCTTGGCCGGTTCCGGGACAGGGGGCAACTATGGCTACACCTTC. Protein: CASSLAGSGTGGNYGYTF.

This sequence joins TRBV11-2 and TRBJ1-4; D perhaps matches TRBD1 (6 bases). Per germline, CDR1 SGHAT and CDR2 FQNNGV. Trimming cost V 0 bases and J 8 bases, with 16 bases left between them. CDR3 length: 16 amino acids. CDR3 sequence: CASSLDGTGLGEKLFF. CDR3 DNA: TGTGCCAGCAGCTTAGATGGCACAGGGTTGGGCGAAAAACTGTTTTTT.

This clone has more than one count but fewer than ten. The CDR3 DNA sequence: TGTGCCAGCTCACCCGGCGGGACTGGCCCTGAAAAACTGTTTTTT. This translates into CASSPGGTGPEKLFF. The chain links TRBV18 to TRBJ1-4; tentative D call: TRBD1 (5 bases). V was shortened by 3 bases and J by 7 bases, with 15 bases between the two germline ends. This CDR3 contains 15 residues. Looked up from germline, CDR1 is KGHSH and CDR2 is LQKENI.